This T cell receptor (beta chain) was sequenced in a study of vaccination and CD4 T cells after COVID-19. Study-level background: Every participant was given two doses of BNT162b2 or mRNA-1273 vaccine.

In the case of this clonotype: The antigen remains undetermined.

The sample's treatment: roughly nine-day PBMC culture with coronavirus spike peptide pools or control peptides (ViraFEST assay). V lost 2 bases to trimming and J lost 7 bases, with 15 bases between them. Germline-derived CDR1 and CDR2 are SGHTA and FQGNSA. The CDR3 extends over 14 amino acids. The assay that was used to sequence DNA from cultured CD4+ T cells was the Oncomine TCR Beta short-read assay. TCRdb re-analysed the PCR reads in MiXCR, keeping a single row per CDR3 protein. Of approximately 10,000 distinct CDR3 sequences in the sample, approximately 64% were seen once. The source material was CD4+ T cells from blood, cultured in vitro. The receptor was isolated from a human donor who had recovered from COVID-19. This chain joins TRBV7-2 and TRBJ2-7; D call uncertain. This CDR3 reads CASSLNSRLGEQYF. The CDR3 bases are TGTGCCAGCAGCTTAAATTCGAGGTTGGGGGAGCAGTACTTC.